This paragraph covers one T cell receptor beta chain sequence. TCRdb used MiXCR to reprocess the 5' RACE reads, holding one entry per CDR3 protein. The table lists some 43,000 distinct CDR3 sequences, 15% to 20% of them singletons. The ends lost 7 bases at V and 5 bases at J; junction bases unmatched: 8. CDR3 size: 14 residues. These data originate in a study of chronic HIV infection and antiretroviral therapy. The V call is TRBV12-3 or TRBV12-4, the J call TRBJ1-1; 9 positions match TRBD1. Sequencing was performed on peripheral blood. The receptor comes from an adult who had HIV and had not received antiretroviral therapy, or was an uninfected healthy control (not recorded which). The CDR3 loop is CASTWGTGTTEAFF. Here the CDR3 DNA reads TGTGCCAGCACCTGGGGGACAGGGACGACTGAAGCTTTCTTT.